This is a list of T cell receptor beta chains from one sample in a study of T cell repertoires in cytomegalovirus infection. In TCRdb, the reads were re-called with MiXCR into one record per CDR3 protein. The repertoire holds 200,000 to 250,000 distinct CDR3 sequences, with under 25% as singletons. Sequenced input: CD8+ T cells from PBMCs. The receptors derive from a human donor in good health (CMV status not recorded). Some clones in this sample may be carry-over from other donors' samples. Each CDR3 is given with its conserved first and last residue. A D gene is named only where the DNA matches it firmly. Some rows mark clone size as missing; the rest say once, few, many or name a class of expanded clone.

D gene,J gene,V gene,clone size,CDR3 DNA,CDR3 protein
-,TRBJ2-7,TRBV18,-,TGTGCCAGCTCACCACCGGGGGGTTGGGACGAGCAGTACTTC,CASSPPGGWDEQYF
TRBD1,TRBJ1-5,TRBV7-2,many,TGTGCCAGCAGCTTGGAACAGGGGGGTCAGCCCCAGCATTTT,CASSLEQGGQPQHF
-,TRBJ2-7,TRBV7-2,many,TGTGCCAGCAGCCCAACGGGACCTAGCTACGAGCAGTACTTC,CASSPTGPSYEQYF
TRBD2,TRBJ2-7,TRBV19,few,TGTGCCAGTAGCCGTCTAGCGGGGGAATACTACGAGCAGTACTTC,CASSRLAGEYYEQYF
-,TRBJ2-7,TRBV5-1,-,TGCGCCAGCATGGAACAGAGCTCCTACGAGCAGTACTTC,CASMEQSSYEQYF
-,TRBJ2-7,TRBV29-1,-,TGCAGCGTTCCATGGGGGACACCATACGAGCAGTACTTC,CSVPWGTPYEQYF
TRBD1,TRBJ1-1,TRBV7-9,few,TGTGCCAGCAGCCCTAGGGGGCGAACTGAAGCTTTCTTT,CASSPRGRTEAFF
-,TRBJ1-4,TRBV4-1,few,TGCGCCAGCAGCCTCCGGCTGGGTGGGACGTTATATGAAAAACTGTTTTTT,CASSLRLGGTLYEKLFF
TRBD2,TRBJ2-5,TRBV28,-,TGTGCCAGCAGTTTCTTACGGGGGGGAGAGACCCAGTACTTC,CASSFLRGGETQYF
TRBD2,TRBJ2-3,TRBV7-9,many,TGTGCCAGCAGCTCCTCCGGCGGGGGGAACGCAGATACGCAGTATTTT,CASSSSGGGNADTQYF
-,TRBJ1-5,TRBV3-1,many,TGTGCCAGCAGCCCGGACTTAAATGGCAATCAGCCCCAGCATTTT,CASSPDLNGNQPQHF
TRBD2,TRBJ2-5,TRBV20-1,many,TGCAGTGCGGGAGGGGGGGCTAGCGGGGGCCGTGGGGAGACCCAGTACTTC,CSAGGGASGGRGETQYF
TRBD1,TRBJ1-1,TRBV12-3/TRBV12-4,few,TGTGCCAGCAGTGACAGGGGGAGGTGGAACACTGAAGCTTTCTTT,CASSDRGRWNTEAFF
-,TRBJ2-7,TRBV7-1,-,TGTGCCAGCAGCTCAGCCGACATCTCCTACGAGCAGTACTTC,CASSSADISYEQYF
TRBD2,TRBJ2-1,TRBV7-6,-,TGTGCCAGCAGCTTAGGTGGACTAGCGGGGGGGCGGGCCTACAATGAGCAGTTCTTC,CASSLGGLAGGRAYNEQFF
-,TRBJ2-1,TRBV6-5,many,TGTGCCAGCAGTTACTCCAGCGGGTTTTCCTACAATGAGCAGTTCTTC,CASSYSSGFSYNEQFF
TRBD2,TRBJ2-2,TRBV11-2,-,TGTGCCAGCACCATACTAGCGGGGGGGCCGGGCACCGGGGAGCTGTTTTTT,CASTILAGGPGTGELFF
TRBD2,TRBJ2-1,TRBV29-1,-,TGCAGCGTTGGCCCAGCGGGGGGGCCTAATGAGCAGTTCTTC,CSVGPAGGPNEQFF
TRBD1,TRBJ2-3,TRBV29-1,-,TGCAGCGTCGACAGGGAGGATACGCAGTATTTT,CSVDREDTQYF
-,TRBJ2-1,TRBV7-2,many,TGTGCCAGCAGCACGCATGCGGATGAGCAGTTCTTC,CASSTHADEQFF
-,TRBJ1-4,TRBV14,-,TGTGCCAGCAGCCAAGTTAATGAAAAACTGTTTTTT,CASSQVNEKLFF
-,TRBJ2-5,TRBV7-4,-,TGTGCCAGCAGCCCGGGGGGCTGGGAAGTCCAAGAGACCCAGTACTTC,CASSPGGWEVQETQYF
-,TRBJ1-1,TRBV7-9,few,TGTGCCAGCAGCTTAGTCGGGGTGTGGACTGAAGCTTTCTTT,CASSLVGVWTEAFF
-,TRBJ2-7,TRBV5-6,-,TGTGCCAGCAGCTTGGCAGGCTCGACCTACGAGCAGTACTTC,CASSLAGSTYEQYF
-,TRBJ2-1,TRBV7-6,many,TGTGCCAGCAGCCCATCTAGCCCCAGCTCCTACAATGAGCAGTTCTTC,CASSPSSPSSYNEQFF
-,TRBJ2-7,TRBV7-6,many,TGTGCCAGCAGTTACGGACAGTCCTACGAGCAGTACTTC,CASSYGQSYEQYF
-,TRBJ1-1,TRBV11-1,many,TGTGCCAGCAGCTCCGGGACACAGGTTTTGAACACTGAAGCTTTCTTT,CASSSGTQVLNTEAFF
-,TRBJ1-1,TRBV5-5,few,TGTGCCAGCAGCCCCCCCCCAGGGCCAACTGAAGCTTTCTTT,CASSPPPGPTEAFF
-,TRBJ1-1,TRBV28,few,TGTGCCAGCAGTTTTAGCGGTCGGGGGTTTGGGACTGAAGCTTTCTTT,CASSFSGRGFGTEAFF
-,TRBJ2-7,TRBV7-9,-,TGTGCCAGCAGCCAAACTGTAAGTTACGAGCAGTACTTC,CASSQTVSYEQYF
TRBD1,TRBJ2-7,TRBV27,few,TGTGCCAGCAGGACAGGGGCCTACGAGCAGTACTTC,CASRTGAYEQYF
TRBD1,TRBJ2-2,TRBV2,-,TGTGCCAGCAGCGGGACAGGGTTTAACACCGGGGAGCTGTTTTTT,CASSGTGFNTGELFF
TRBD1,TRBJ2-7,TRBV4-1,many,TGCGCCAGCAGCTCCCGACAGGGCCTCTCCTACGAGCAGTACTTC,CASSSRQGLSYEQYF
TRBD2,TRBJ2-1,TRBV20-1,-,TGCAGTGCTAGAGGGTTCCTGGATACTAGCGGGGATTACAATGAGCAGTTCTTC,CSARGFLDTSGDYNEQFF
TRBD2,TRBJ2-1,TRBV29-1,-,TGCAGCGTTGAGGGGGCGGGGGGGCTATACAATGAGCAGTTCTTC,CSVEGAGGLYNEQFF
-,TRBJ2-2,TRBV7-9,few,TGTGCCAGCGCCCCTCCCACCGGGGAGCTGTTTTTT,CASAPPTGELFF
-,TRBJ2-5,TRBV2,-,TGTGCCAGCAGTGAGTCAAAGACAGGTGGAGAAGAGACCCAGTACTTC,CASSESKTGGEETQYF
TRBD1,TRBJ1-5,TRBV19,few,TGTGCCAGTAGTTTCGGACAGGGGATAAGCAATCAGCCCCAGCATTTT,CASSFGQGISNQPQHF
TRBD1,TRBJ1-2,TRBV12-3/TRBV12-4,many,TGTGCCAGCAGCCCGGGGACAGGGAGCGGCACCTTC,CASSPGTGSGTF
-,TRBJ2-2,TRBV24-1,many,TGTGCCACCAGTGATTTTACCGGGGAGCTGTTTTTT,CATSDFTGELFF
-,TRBJ2-1,TRBV7-8,many,TGTGCCAGCAGCTTAGCTTTAGGGGAGTACTCCTACAATGAGCAGTTCTTC,CASSLALGEYSYNEQFF
-,TRBJ1-5,TRBV28,-,TGTGCCAGCATCTTTGGGAGTAGGCTGCACAATCAGCCCCAGCATTTT,CASIFGSRLHNQPQHF
TRBD2,TRBJ2-7,TRBV7-8,-,TGTGCCAGCAGACCCGGGGGGGGGGAGCAGTACTTC,CASRPGGGEQYF
-,TRBJ2-5,TRBV2,-,TGTGCCAGGGGGGGCGGGTACCAAGAGACCCAGTACTTC,CARGGGYQETQYF
-,TRBJ2-7,TRBV25-1,-,TGTGCCAGCAGTGACTACAGGACGGCCTACGAGCAGTACTTC,CASSDYRTAYEQYF
-,TRBJ1-1,TRBV10-2,-,TGCGCCAGCAGTGAGGGGTACAACACTGAAGCTTTCTTT,CASSEGYNTEAFF
-,TRBJ2-7,TRBV28,few,TGTGCCAGCAGCCCCCGGGCCAGGGCCTACGAGCAGTACTTC,CASSPRARAYEQYF
TRBD1,TRBJ2-1,TRBV12-3/TRBV12-4,-,TGTGCCAGCAGTTTAGTACAGGGGGTCTACAATGAGCAGTTCTTC,CASSLVQGVYNEQFF
-,TRBJ2-3,TRBV20-1,-,TGCAGTGCTAGAGTAGGTTGGGGACTGCCCACAGATACGCAGTATTTT,CSARVGWGLPTDTQYF
TRBD1,TRBJ2-7,TRBV9,-,TGTGCCAGCAGCGCGCCGGGACAGGGCAACTACGAGCAGTACTTC,CASSAPGQGNYEQYF
TRBD2,TRBJ2-1,TRBV29-1,-,TGCAGCGTTGTGGGGGGGTTGGCCGAAGTGGGGAACAATGAGCAGTTCTTC,CSVVGGLAEVGNNEQFF
TRBD1,TRBJ1-1,TRBV7-9,few,TGTGCCAGCAGAGGCACAGGGGTGACTGAAGCTTTCTTT,CASRGTGVTEAFF
TRBD1,TRBJ2-3,TRBV29-1,few,TGCAGCGTTGGGGGACAGGCTAGCACAGATACGCAGTATTTT,CSVGGQASTDTQYF
TRBD2,TRBJ2-7,TRBV28,many,TGTGCCAGCAGTTTATTAGCGGGGCGTTCCTACGAGCAGTACTTC,CASSLLAGRSYEQYF
-,TRBJ2-7,TRBV7-3,few,TGTGCCAGCAGCTTCATGGCCGGCCCCTACGAGCAGTACTTC,CASSFMAGPYEQYF